The rows below give T cell receptor beta chains drawn from one sample of a study of blood T cell repertoires in COVID-19. The data were produced by immunoSEQ multiplex PCR, yet TCRdb's version contains in-frame clones alone and is incomplete. The table lists about 400,000 clones, roughly 90% of them singletons. Sequences were obtained from peripheral blood. These TCRs come from a man between 35 and 55 years old with acute or convalescent COVID-19. Both conserved end residues are part of each CDR3. D genes are given only for firm matches. The size of a clone is reported for some rows only, either as once, few or many, or as a class for expanded clones.

d_gene	v_gene	abundance	j_gene	CDR3aa	CDR3nt
.	TRBV3-1/TRBV3-2	once	TRBJ1-5	CASSPSLPGREGGQPQHF	TGTGCCAGCAGCCCGTCCTTACCGGGACGGGAGGGAGGTCAGCCCCAGCATTTT
TRBD2	TRBV27	.	TRBJ2-1	CASSLRATSGRAWEQFF	TGTGCCAGCAGTTTACGCGCGACTAGCGGGAGGGCCTGGGAGCAGTTCTTC
TRBD1	TRBV6-1	.	TRBJ1-3	CASSETGTGNTIYF	TGTGCCAGCAGTGAGACAGGGACGGGAAACACCATATATTTT
TRBD1	TRBV7-9	.	TRBJ1-4	CASSALGAQGKDEKLFF	TGTGCCAGCAGCGCTCTAGGGGCACAGGGGAAGGATGAAAAACTGTTTTTT
TRBD2	TRBV4-1	.	TRBJ2-1	CASSQVGGRAYNEQFF	TGCGCCAGCAGCCAAGTGGGCGGGAGGGCCTACAATGAGCAGTTCTTC
.	TRBV4-2	.	TRBJ2-1	CASSQDRDFYNEQFF	TGTGCCAGCAGCCAAGACAGGGACTTCTACAATGAGCAGTTCTTC
TRBD2	TRBV28	.	TRBJ2-1	CASSSTSGGKENEQFF	TGTGCCAGCAGCTCTACTAGCGGGGGGAAGGAGAATGAGCAGTTCTTC
.	TRBV6-2/TRBV6-3	.	TRBJ1-6	CASSYAAASYNSPLHF	TGTGCCAGCAGTTACGCAGCGGCCTCCTATAATTCACCCCTCCACTTT
TRBD2	TRBV9	.	TRBJ2-7	CASSVAGRVEEQYF	TGTGCCAGCAGCGTAGCCGGGAGGGTAGAAGAGCAGTACTTC
TRBD2	TRBV6-5	once	TRBJ2-7	CASSLAGGLYEQYF	TGTGCCAGCAGTTTAGCGGGAGGCTTATACGAGCAGTACTTC
TRBD1	TRBV7-8	.	TRBJ2-7	CASSLDRDAPGYEQYF	TGTGCCAGCAGCCTAGACAGGGACGCTCCGGGCTACGAGCAGTACTTC
.	TRBV6-5	.	TRBJ2-1	CATGMGASYNEQFF	TGTGCCACCGGAATGGGGGCTTCCTACAATGAGCAGTTCTTC
.	TRBV5-4	.	TRBJ2-3	CASSLDPGSTDTQYF	TGTGCCAGCAGCTTGGATCCGGGGAGCACAGATACGCAGTATTTT
.	TRBV3-1/TRBV3-2	.	TRBJ1-4	CASSQEGSRAVLFF	TGTGCCAGCAGCCAAGAAGGTTCCAGGGCGGTACTGTTTTTT
.	TRBV15	.	TRBJ2-7	CATSRDFGSSTYEQYF	TGTGCCACCAGCAGAGATTTCGGGTCGAGTACCTACGAGCAGTACTTC
TRBD1	TRBV6-5	.	TRBJ1-5	CASRDRRDQPQHF	TGTGCCAGCAGGGACAGGAGGGATCAGCCCCAGCATTTT
.	TRBV7-2	once	TRBJ1-2	CASSPDSSTYYGYTF	TGTGCCAGCAGCCCGGACAGCTCAACATACTATGGCTACACCTTC
.	TRBV6-5	.	TRBJ2-2	CASSYFRGTGELFF	TGTGCCAGCAGTTACTTCCGGGGCACCGGGGAGCTGTTTTTT
TRBD2	TRBV12-3/TRBV12-4	.	TRBJ2-7	CASSFAGGEQYF	TGTGCCAGCAGTTTCGCGGGGGGCGAGCAGTACTTC
.	TRBV25-1	few	TRBJ2-5	CASSDLAYTRETQYF	TGTGCCAGCAGTGACCTCGCCTATACGAGGGAGACCCAGTACTTC
.	TRBV6-1	.	TRBJ2-7	CASSEGRGKTYEQYF	TGTGCCAGCAGTGAGGGTCGGGGGAAAACCTACGAGCAGTACTTC
.	TRBV4-1	once	TRBJ2-2	CASRNWDTNTGELFF	TGCGCCAGCAGAAACTGGGACACCAACACCGGGGAGCTGTTTTTT
.	TRBV5-1	.	TRBJ1-5	CASSLGANNQPQHF	TGCGCCAGCAGCTTGGGGGCCAACAATCAGCCCCAGCATTTT
TRBD2	TRBV7-3	few	TRBJ2-1	CASSQNIAGVQFF	TGTGCCAGCAGCCAAAATATAGCGGGGGTTCAGTTCTTC
TRBD2	TRBV11-2	.	TRBJ2-1	CASSSLAAPYNEQFF	TGTGCCAGCAGCTCACTAGCGGCCCCCTACAATGAGCAGTTCTTC
.	TRBV11-3	.	TRBJ2-5	CASSPGEETQYF	TGTGCCAGCAGTCCCGGGGAAGAGACCCAGTACTTC
.	TRBV30	once	TRBJ2-3	CAWLGLPGTDTQYF	TGTGCCTGGTTGGGACTCCCTGGGACAGATACGCAGTATTTT
TRBD2	TRBV11-1	.	TRBJ2-7	CASSLGTTRTYEQYF	TGTGCCAGCAGCTTGGGGACTACTCGAACCTACGAGCAGTACTTC
TRBD2	TRBV13	.	TRBJ2-2	CASSTFITSENTGELFF	TGTGCCAGCAGCACCTTTATCACTAGCGAGAACACCGGGGAGCTGTTTTTT
.	TRBV7-5	few	TRBJ2-1	CARSSPTQHNEQFF	TGTGCCAGAAGCTCTCCAACACAACACAATGAGCAGTTCTTC
TRBD1	TRBV27	.	TRBJ2-7	CASSSRDRGRVQYF	TGTGCCAGCAGTTCCCGGGACAGGGGGCGTGTGCAGTACTTC
.	TRBV29-1	.	TRBJ2-2	CSSMAGRTGELFF	TGCAGCTCCATGGCAGGGCGAACCGGGGAGCTGTTTTTT
.	TRBV20-1	.	TRBJ2-7	CSAPRGYEQYF	TGCAGTGCTCCTAGGGGCTACGAGCAGTACTTC
.	TRBV14	once	TRBJ2-2	CASSQETWNTGELFF	TGTGCCAGCAGCCAAGAGACTTGGAACACCGGGGAGCTGTTTTTT
.	TRBV6-2/TRBV6-3	.	TRBJ2-7	CASSRAGVADYEQYF	TGTGCCAGCAGTCGGGCCGGGGTTGCCGACTACGAGCAGTACTTC
TRBD1	TRBV19	few	TRBJ2-1	CASSIAGQGVTQFF	TGTGCCAGTAGTATAGCCGGACAGGGTGTTACGCAGTTCTTC
.	TRBV7-2	few	TRBJ2-5	CASSPRHGVETQYF	TGTGCCAGCAGCCCCCGACACGGGGTAGAGACCCAGTACTTC
TRBD1	TRBV7-9	.	TRBJ1-2	CASSTPNRGWNYGYTF	TGTGCCAGCAGCACACCGAACAGGGGCTGGAACTATGGCTACACCTTC
.	TRBV18	.	TRBJ1-3	CASSPSQGNTIYF	TGTGCCAGCTCACCATCGCAGGGAAACACCATATATTTT
.	TRBV5-1	.	TRBJ1-6	CASSLAWRQSSYNSPLHF	TGCGCCAGCAGCTTGGCCTGGAGGCAGAGCTCCTATAATTCACCCCTCCACTTT
TRBD1	TRBV5-1	.	TRBJ2-1	CASGGQDTYNEQFF	TGCGCCAGCGGGGGACAGGACACCTACAATGAGCAGTTCTTC
TRBD2	TRBV13	.	TRBJ2-1	CASSVGLSGNEQFF	TGTGCCAGCAGCGTGGGACTATCCGGCAATGAGCAGTTCTTC